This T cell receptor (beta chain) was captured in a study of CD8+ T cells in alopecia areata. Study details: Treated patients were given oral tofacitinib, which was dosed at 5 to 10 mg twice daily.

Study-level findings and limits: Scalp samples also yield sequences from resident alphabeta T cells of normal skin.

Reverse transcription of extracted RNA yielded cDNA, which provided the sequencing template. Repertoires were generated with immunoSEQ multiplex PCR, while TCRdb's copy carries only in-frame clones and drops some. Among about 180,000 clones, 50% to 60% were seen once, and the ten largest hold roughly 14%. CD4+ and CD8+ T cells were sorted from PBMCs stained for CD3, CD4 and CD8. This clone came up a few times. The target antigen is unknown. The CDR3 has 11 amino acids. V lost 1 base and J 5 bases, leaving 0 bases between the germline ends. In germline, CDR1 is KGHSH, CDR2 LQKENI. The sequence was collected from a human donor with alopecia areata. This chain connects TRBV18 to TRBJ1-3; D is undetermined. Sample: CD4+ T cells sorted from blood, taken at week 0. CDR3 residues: CASSPRNTIYF. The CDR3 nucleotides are TGTGCCAGCTCACCACGAAACACCATATATTTT.